One sample yielded the 5 T cell receptor beta chains listed below, sequenced in a study of beta chain features in type 1 diabetes. Notes on the study in general: Type 1 diabetes patients had TCRB CDR3s that were shorter (moderately but significantly so) in all four CD4+ subsets.

Their antigens remain unidentified. The isolated RNA, all of it, was reverse transcribed, so expressed TCRB transcripts were what got sequenced. This table comes from immunoSEQ multiplex PCR, and its TCRdb copy is limited to in-frame clones, with some not included. The table lists under 850,000 clones, 13% of them singletons. Material: naive CD4+ T cells from blood. These receptors were obtained from a man younger than 35 with type 1 diabetes.

This clone was observed a few times. This same CDR3 is encoded by further DNA sequences in the sample. The V and J genes are TRBV20-1 and TRBJ2-2; D perhaps matches TRBD1 (5 bases). V lost 6 bases, J lost 6 bases, and 8 bases lay in between. The germline gives CDR1 DFQATT, CDR2 SNEGSKA (reference sequence). The CDR3 is 11 residues long. In DNA, the CDR3 is TGCAGTGCAAGGGGTTCCGGGGAGCTGTTTTTT. It specifies CSARGSGELFF.

This clone was detected a few times. The genes are TRBV7-2 and TRBJ1-1, with D hard to call. The germline gives CDR1 SGHTA, CDR2 FQGNSA. Trimming stripped 1 base from V and 7 bases from J, with 10 bases between. The CDR3 totals 13 residues. The CDR3 region is CASSLVGFSEAFF. The CDR3 nucleotides are TGTGCCAGCAGCTTAGTAGGTTTCAGTGAAGCTTTCTTT.

CDR3 region: CASSPWTDTQYF. CDR3 DNA: TGTGCCAGCAGCCCGTGGACAGATACGCAGTATTTT. The chain has TRBV14 and TRBJ2-3; D uncertain. The V gene's germline CDR1 is SGHDN and CDR2 FVKESK. The V gene lost 4 bases and the J gene lost 3 bases, with 5 bases spanning the gap. The CDR3 has 12 amino acids.

The V call is TRBV7-8, the J call TRBJ1-2; D gene ambiguous. The CDR3 has 14 residues. Germline CDR1 is SGHVS and CDR2 is FQNEAQ. V lost 1 base, J lost 0 bases, and 6 bases lay in between. CDR3 in DNA: TGTGCCAGCAGCTTAGGGGAATCTAACTATGGCTACACCTTC. Its translation is CASSLGESNYGYTF. The entire variable domain, with the rest obtained from reference TRBV7-8 and TRBJ1-2, is as follows: GAGVSQSPRYKVAKRGQDVALRCDPISGHVSLFWYQQALGQGPEFLTYFQNEAQLDKSGLPSDRFFAERPEGSVSTLKIQRTQQEDSAVYLCASSLGESNYGYTFGSGTRLTVV.

The chain couples TRBV5-1 to TRBJ2-5; D ambiguous. V shed 0 bases and J shed 0 bases, with 9 bases lying between them. Germline V gene data show CDR1 as SGHRS and CDR2 as YFSETQ. The CDR3 contains 15 residues. CDR3 residues: CASSLGITDQETQYF. CDR3 in DNA: TGCGCCAGCAGCTTGGGGATTACAGACCAAGAGACCCAGTACTTC.